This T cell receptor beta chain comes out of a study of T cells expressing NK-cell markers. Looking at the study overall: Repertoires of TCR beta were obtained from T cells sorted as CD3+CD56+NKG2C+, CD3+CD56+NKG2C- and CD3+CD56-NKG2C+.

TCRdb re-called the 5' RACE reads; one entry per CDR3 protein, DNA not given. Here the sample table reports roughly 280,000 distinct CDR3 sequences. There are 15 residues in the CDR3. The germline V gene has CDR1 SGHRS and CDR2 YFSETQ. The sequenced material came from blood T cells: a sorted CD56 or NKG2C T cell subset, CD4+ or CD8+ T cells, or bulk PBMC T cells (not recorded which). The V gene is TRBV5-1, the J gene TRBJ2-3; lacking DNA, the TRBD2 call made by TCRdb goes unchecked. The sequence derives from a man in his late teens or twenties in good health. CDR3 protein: CASSPGTSLGDTQYF.